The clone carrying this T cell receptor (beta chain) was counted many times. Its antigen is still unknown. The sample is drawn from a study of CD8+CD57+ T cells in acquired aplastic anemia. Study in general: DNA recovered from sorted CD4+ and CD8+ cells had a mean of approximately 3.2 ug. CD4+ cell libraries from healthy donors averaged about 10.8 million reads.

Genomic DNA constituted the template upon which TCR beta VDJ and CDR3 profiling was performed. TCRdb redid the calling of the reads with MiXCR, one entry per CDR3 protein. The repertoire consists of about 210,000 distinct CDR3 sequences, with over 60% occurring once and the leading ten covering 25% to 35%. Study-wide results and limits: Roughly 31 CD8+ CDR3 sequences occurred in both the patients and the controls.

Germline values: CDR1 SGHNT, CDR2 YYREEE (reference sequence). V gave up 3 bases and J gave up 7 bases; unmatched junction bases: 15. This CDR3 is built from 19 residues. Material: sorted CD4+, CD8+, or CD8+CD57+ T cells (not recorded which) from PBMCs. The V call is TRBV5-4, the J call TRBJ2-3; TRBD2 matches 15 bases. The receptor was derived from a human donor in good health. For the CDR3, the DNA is TGTGCCAGCAGCTCGTTTTTCCAAGGACTAGCGGGAGGGCGGAATACGCAGTATTTT. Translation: CASSSFFQGLAGGRNTQYF.